The next 19 T cell receptor beta chains were all read from a single sample in a study of CD8+ T cells in alopecia areata (dated by TCRdb to 2016 to 2018). Read against the paper, the sample's time point label means: less than 30 weeks on oral tofacitinib. The treatment or condition label here, explained by the study, means: oral pan-JAK inhibitor, 5-10 mg twice daily. The library was made by the immunoSEQ multiplex PCR assay. RNA was extracted from all samples and reverse transcribed into cDNA, which served as template for TCR sequencing. Entries here come from immuneACCESS through TCRdb and include only in-frame sequences with V and J called. Some clones fail to appear in such tables; in the studies checked, an unresolved V gene covers under half of the shortfall, and the cause of the remainder is unknown. This sample comprises approximately 110,000 clones, roughly 50% of them detected only once. More than 3% of the sample lies in the top ten.

This specimen was CD4+ T cells sorted from blood, taken at week 24, from a patient treated with tofacitinib. The receptors come from a human donor with alopecia areata.

Here the CDR3 DNA reads TGTGCCTGGTTGGGGGCAGGGAACACTGAAGCTTTCTTT. It translates to CAWLGAGNTEAFF. This chain uses TRBV30 with TRBJ1-1, with a tentative D call TRBD1 (6 bases). From germline, CDR1 is GTSNPN and CDR2 SVGIG (reference sequence). With 5 bases removed from V and 1 base from J, the gap between germline ends came to 11 bases. The CDR3 loop spans 13 amino acids.

This chain connects TRBV7-9 to TRBJ1-5; 11 bases match TRBD1. The germline CDR1 and CDR2 sequences are SEHNR and FQNEAQ (reference sequence). Trimming removed 3 bases from V and 6 bases from J; junction bases left unmatched: 10. This CDR3 is 17 amino acids long. For the CDR3, the DNA is TGTGCCAGCAGCTTTGGGACAGGGGGTGTAGAGGGTCAGCCCCAGCATTTT. This codes for CASSFGTGGVEGQPQHF.

This clone appeared a few times. The chain couples TRBV6-5 to TRBJ2-1; D gene uncertain. Trimming stripped 2 bases from V and 8 bases from J, with 4 bases between. From germline, CDR1 is MNHEY and CDR2 SVGAGI. The length of the CDR3 is 11 residues. The CDR3 here is CASSYRYEQFF. The CDR3 DNA follows: TGTGCCAGCAGTTACCGCTATGAGCAGTTCTTC.

The chain couples TRBV6-4 to TRBJ2-2; D is uncertain. Trimming took off 2 bases at V and 0 bases at J, with 4 bases between the two ends. The CDR3 is made up of 14 amino acids. Germline values: CDR1 MRHNA, CDR2 SNTAGT. In nucleotides, the CDR3 is TGTGCCAGCAGTGACAGAGCGAACACCGGGGAGCTGTTTTTT. This translates into CASSDRANTGELFF.

The chain combines TRBV6-5 with TRBJ1-2, with 8 bases aligning to TRBD1. Germline V gene data show CDR1 as MNHEY and CDR2 as SVGAGI. This CDR3 comprises 13 residues. Trimming cost V 2 bases and J 5 bases; bases outside gene matches: 1. CDR3 in DNA: TGTGCCAGCAGTTACCGACAGGGGTATGGCTACACCTTC. Translating it yields CASSYRQGYGYTF.

This chain links TRBV15 with TRBJ2-3; TRBD2 agrees at 7 bases. Germline assignment: CDR1 LNHNV and CDR2 YYDKDF (reference sequence). Trimming cost V 3 bases and J 2 bases; bases outside gene matches: 5. The CDR3 has 15 residues. CDR3 nucleotides: TGTGCCACCAGCAGGATGGGGGGGGACACAGATACGCAGTATTTT. This encodes CATSRMGGDTDTQYF.

V gene TRBV13 combines with J gene TRBJ1-3; maybe TRBD1 (5 bases). Germline values: CDR1 PRHDT, CDR2 FYEKMQ (reference sequence). V gave up 0 bases and J gave up 0 bases, with 12 bases separating them. This CDR3 contains 17 residues. Written as DNA, the CDR3 is TGTGCCAGCAGCTTAGGCGGGACTTCCTACTCTGGAAACACCATATATTTT. Translating gives CASSLGGTSYSGNTIYF.

This clone was counted many times. V usage is TRBV29-1 and J usage is TRBJ1-1; D is unresolved. The CDR3 runs 10 residues. V dropped 7 bases and J dropped 1 base, with 4 bases sitting between them. Germline CDR1 reads SQVTM; CDR2 reads ANQGSEA. Here the CDR3 reads CSAANTEAFF. DNA for the CDR3: TGCAGCGCGGCGAACACTGAAGCTTTCTTT.

This chain uses TRBV5-1 with TRBJ2-7, with D perhaps matching TRBD1 (6 bases). This CDR3 comprises 13 residues. Trimming stripped 6 bases from V and 5 bases from J, with 15 bases between. Germline V lookup: CDR1 SGHRS, CDR2 YFSETQ. The CDR3 loop reads CASKDSGDHEQYF. DNA for the CDR3: TGCGCCAGCAAAGACTCAGGGGACCACGAGCAGTACTTC. The full variable domain, in which reference TRBV5-1 and TRBJ2-7 provide the parts outside the CDR3, is KAGVTQTPRYLIKTRGQQVTLSCSPISGHRSVSWYQQTPGQGLQFLFEYFSETQRNKGNFPGRFSGRQFSNSRSEMNVSTLELGDSALYLCASKDSGDHEQYFGPGTRLTVT.

The chain is built from TRBV9 and TRBJ2-1, with D perhaps matching TRBD1 or TRBD2 (5 bases each). The V end lost 0 bases, the J end lost 7 bases, and 17 bases lay between the germline ends. From germline, CDR1 is SGDLS and CDR2 YYNGEE. This CDR3 region has 16 residues. The CDR3 coding sequence is TGTGCCAGCAGCGTAGGGTGGGGACCCACACAAAATGAGCAGTTCTTC. Translated: CASSVGWGPTQNEQFF.

This clone was seen more than once but under ten times. V and J are TRBV30 and TRBJ1-6; D not certain. Looked up from germline, CDR1 is GTSNPN and CDR2 is SVGIG (reference sequence). Trimming stripped 3 bases from V and 7 bases from J, with 10 bases between. CDR3 size: 13 residues. The CDR3 DNA reads TGTGCCTGGAGCACCGTCTCCAATTCACCCCTCCACTTT. This codes for CAWSTVSNSPLHF.

This sequence joins TRBV10-3 and TRBJ1-1; D unresolved. Germline V gene lookup returns CDR1 ENHRY and CDR2 SYGVKD. Trimming removed 4 bases from V and 0 bases from J, with 9 bases in between. This CDR3 spans 14 amino acids. The CDR3 here is CAISGAKMNTEAFF. In DNA form, the CDR3 reads TGTGCCATCAGTGGTGCGAAGATGAACACTGAAGCTTTCTTT.

V usage is TRBV10-3 and J usage is TRBJ1-1; D gene ambiguous. CDR1 is ENHRY, CDR2 SYGVKD, per germline. Trimming left V 7 bases short and J 1 base short, with 13 bases between. The CDR3 totals 14 residues. CDR3: CAIMPTTTNTEAFF. The CDR3 region has the DNA TGTGCCATCATGCCCACAACTACGAACACTGAAGCTTTCTTT.

This clone has only a few counts. The chain recombines TRBV30 with TRBJ1-5; D ambiguous. This CDR3 contains 14 residues. V was cut by 2 bases and J by 0 bases, with 8 bases left in between. CDR1 GTSNPN and CDR2 SVGIG come from the germline V gene (reference sequence). Here the CDR3 DNA reads TGTGCCTGGAGTAGTGGGGATAGCAATCAGCCCCAGCATTTT. This sequence encodes CAWSSGDSNQPQHF.

This clone was seen only a few times. The chain combines TRBV30 with TRBJ2-3; D possibly corresponds to TRBD1 (7 bases). Trimming left V 5 bases short and J 5 bases short, with 20 bases between. Germline V gene lookup returns CDR1 GTSNPN and CDR2 SVGIG (reference sequence). The CDR3 runs to 15 residues. The CDR3 DNA reads as TGTGCCTGGGCAAGGGGGGACAGATTTTTAGATACGCAGTATTTT. As protein: CAWARGDRFLDTQYF.

This sequence joins TRBV5-1 and TRBJ1-6; 8 nucleotides agree with TRBD1. Germline V lookup: CDR1 SGHRS, CDR2 YFSETQ. The CDR3 is 16 residues long. V lost 4 bases, J lost 5 bases, and 8 bases stayed unmatched. CDR3 nucleotide sequence: TGCGCCAGCAGCATCTCCGGGACAGGTGATAATTCACCCCTCCACTTT. As protein: CASSISGTGDNSPLHF.

Here the CDR3 DNA reads TGTGCCAGCAGCGTAGTATTGGTATCTGGGGCCAACGTCCTGACTTTC. Residues: CASSVVLVSGANVLTF. The gene calls are TRBV7-2 and TRBJ2-6; D remains unclear. Trimming pared 5 bases from V and 1 base from J, leaving 12 bases between. The CDR3 has 16 amino acids. CDR1 SGHTA and CDR2 FQGNSA come from the germline V gene.

This clone is medium-sized (0.01 to 0.1%) within its sample. The gene calls are TRBV20-1 and TRBJ2-3, with D hard to call. The CDR3 sequence is 11 residues long. The V gene's germline CDR1 is DFQATT and CDR2 SNEGSKA (reference sequence). V lost 6 bases and J lost 2, with 6 bases in between. CDR3 sequence reads: CSATTTDTQYF. CDR3 DNA sequence: TGCAGTGCAACCACCACAGATACGCAGTATTTT.

The chain employs TRBV5-1 and TRBJ1-1, with TRBD1 matching 8 bases. This CDR3 region has 15 residues. V lost 3 bases and J lost 4; bases outside the gene matches: 8. Germline assignment: CDR1 SGHRS and CDR2 YFSETQ. For the CDR3, the DNA is TGCGCCAGCAGCTCAGACAGGGGTGTCGGCACTGAAGCTTTCTTT. Translated: CASSSDRGVGTEAFF.